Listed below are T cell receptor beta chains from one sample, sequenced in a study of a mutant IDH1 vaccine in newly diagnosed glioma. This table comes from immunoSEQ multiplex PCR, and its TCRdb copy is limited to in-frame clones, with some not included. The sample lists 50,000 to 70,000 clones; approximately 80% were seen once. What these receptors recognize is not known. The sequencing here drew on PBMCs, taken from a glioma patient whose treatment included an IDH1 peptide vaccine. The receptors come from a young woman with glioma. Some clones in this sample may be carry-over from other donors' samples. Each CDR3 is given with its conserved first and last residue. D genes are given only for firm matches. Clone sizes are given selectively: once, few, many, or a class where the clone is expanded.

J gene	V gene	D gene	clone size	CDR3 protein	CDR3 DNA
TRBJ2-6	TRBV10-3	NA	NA	CAISGSGTPGGANVLTF	TGTGCCATCAGTGGATCCGGGACTCCAGGTGGGGCCAACGTCCTGACTTTC
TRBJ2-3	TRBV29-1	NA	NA	CSVGTTDTQYF	TGCAGCGTTGGTACAACAGATACGCAGTATTTT
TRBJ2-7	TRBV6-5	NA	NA	CASRLGGSYEQYF	TGTGCCAGCAGACTCGGGGGCTCCTACGAGCAGTACTTC
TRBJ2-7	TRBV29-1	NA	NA	CSVNGAGRTNYEQYF	TGCAGCGTTAATGGGGCGGGGAGGACAAACTACGAGCAGTACTTC
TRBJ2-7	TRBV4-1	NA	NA	CASSQNRASYEQYF	TGCGCCAGCAGCCAAAACAGGGCCTCCTACGAGCAGTACTTC
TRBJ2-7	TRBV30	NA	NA	CAWSEANEQYF	TGTGCCTGGAGTGAGGCGAACGAGCAGTACTTC
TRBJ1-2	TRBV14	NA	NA	CASSPDSLGGYTF	TGTGCCAGCAGCCCGGACTCCCTAGGTGGCTACACCTTC
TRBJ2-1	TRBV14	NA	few	CASSQVGREQFF	TGTGCCAGCAGCCAAGTGGGCAGGGAGCAGTTCTTC
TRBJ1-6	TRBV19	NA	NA	CASRGVAYNSPLHF	TGTGCCAGTCGGGGGGTCGCCTATAATTCACCCCTCCACTTT
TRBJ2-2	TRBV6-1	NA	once	CASSETRGLFTGELFF	TGTGCCAGCAGTGAAACGAGGGGTTTATTCACCGGGGAGCTGTTTTTT
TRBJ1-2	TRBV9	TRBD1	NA	CASSLNPLTGASYTF	TGTGCCAGCAGCCTCAATCCCCTGACAGGGGCGAGCTACACCTTC